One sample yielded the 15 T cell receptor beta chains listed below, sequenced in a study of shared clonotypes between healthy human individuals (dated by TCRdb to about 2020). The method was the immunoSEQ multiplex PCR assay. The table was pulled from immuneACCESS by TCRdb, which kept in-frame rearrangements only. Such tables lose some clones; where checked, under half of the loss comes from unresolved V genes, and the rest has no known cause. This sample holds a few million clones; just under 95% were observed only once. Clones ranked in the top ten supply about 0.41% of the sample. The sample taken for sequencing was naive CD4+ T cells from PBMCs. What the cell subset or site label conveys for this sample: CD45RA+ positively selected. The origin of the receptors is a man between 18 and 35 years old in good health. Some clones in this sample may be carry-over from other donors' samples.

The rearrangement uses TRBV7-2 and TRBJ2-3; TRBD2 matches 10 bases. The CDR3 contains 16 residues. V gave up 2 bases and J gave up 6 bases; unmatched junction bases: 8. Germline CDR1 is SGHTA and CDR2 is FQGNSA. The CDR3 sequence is CASSLTSGKGLDTQYF. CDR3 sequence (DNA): TGTGCCAGCAGCTTAACTAGCGGGAAGGGTCTGGATACGCAGTATTTT.

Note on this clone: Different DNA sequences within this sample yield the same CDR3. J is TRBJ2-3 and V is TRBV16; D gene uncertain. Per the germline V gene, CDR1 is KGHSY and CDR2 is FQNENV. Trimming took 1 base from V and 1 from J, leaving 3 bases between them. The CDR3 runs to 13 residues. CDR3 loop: CASSQWGTDTQYF. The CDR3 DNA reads TGTGCCAGCAGCCAATGGGGCACAGATACGCAGTATTTT.

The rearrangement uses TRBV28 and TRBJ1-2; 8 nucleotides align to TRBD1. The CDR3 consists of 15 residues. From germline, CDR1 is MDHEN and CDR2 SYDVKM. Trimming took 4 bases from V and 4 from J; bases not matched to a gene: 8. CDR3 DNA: TGTGCCAGCAGTTCTTACAGGACAGGGCGCTATGGCTACACCTTC. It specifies CASSSYRTGRYGYTF.

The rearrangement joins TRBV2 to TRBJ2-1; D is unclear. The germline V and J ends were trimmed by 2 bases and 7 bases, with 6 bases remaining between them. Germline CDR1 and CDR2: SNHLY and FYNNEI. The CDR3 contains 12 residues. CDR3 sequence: CASSEYRNEQFF. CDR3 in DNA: TGTGCCAGCAGTGAATACCGGAATGAGCAGTTCTTC.

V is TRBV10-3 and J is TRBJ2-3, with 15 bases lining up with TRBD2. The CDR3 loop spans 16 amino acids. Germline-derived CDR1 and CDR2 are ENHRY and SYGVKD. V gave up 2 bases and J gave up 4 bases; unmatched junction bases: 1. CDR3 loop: CAISEGLAGGADTQYF. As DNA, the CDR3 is TGTGCCATCAGTGAGGGACTAGCGGGAGGGGCAGATACGCAGTATTTT.

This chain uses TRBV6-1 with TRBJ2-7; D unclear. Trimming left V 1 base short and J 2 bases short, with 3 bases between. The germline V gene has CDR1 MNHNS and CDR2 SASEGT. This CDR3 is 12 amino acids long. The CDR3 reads CASSEEPYEQYF. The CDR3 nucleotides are TGTGCCAGCAGTGAAGAGCCCTACGAGCAGTACTTC.

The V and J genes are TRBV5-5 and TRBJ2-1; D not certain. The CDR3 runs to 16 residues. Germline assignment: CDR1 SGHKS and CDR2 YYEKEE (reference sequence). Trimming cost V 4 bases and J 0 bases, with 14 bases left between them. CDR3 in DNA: TGTGCCAGCAGCACGAGTCCAGATCGCTCCTACAATGAGCAGTTCTTC. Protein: CASSTSPDRSYNEQFF. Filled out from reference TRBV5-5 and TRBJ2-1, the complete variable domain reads DAGVTQSPTHLIKTRGQQVTLRCSPISGHKSVSWYQQVLGQGPQFIFQYYEKEERGRGNFPDRFSARQFPNYSSELNVNALLLGDSALYLCASSTSPDRSYNEQFFGPGTRLTVL.

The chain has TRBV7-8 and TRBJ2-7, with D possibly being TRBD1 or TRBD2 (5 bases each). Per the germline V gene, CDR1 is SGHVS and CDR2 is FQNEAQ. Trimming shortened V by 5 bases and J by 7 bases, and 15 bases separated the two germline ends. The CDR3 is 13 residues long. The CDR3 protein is CASSHGADAEQYF. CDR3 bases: TGTGCCAGCAGCCACGGGGCCGACGCGGAGCAGTACTTC. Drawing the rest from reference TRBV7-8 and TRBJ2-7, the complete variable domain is GAGVSQSPRYKVAKRGQDVALRCDPISGHVSLFWYQQALGQGPEFLTYFQNEAQLDKSGLPSDRFFAERPEGSVSTLKIQRTQQEDSAVYLCASSHGADAEQYFGPGTRLTVT.

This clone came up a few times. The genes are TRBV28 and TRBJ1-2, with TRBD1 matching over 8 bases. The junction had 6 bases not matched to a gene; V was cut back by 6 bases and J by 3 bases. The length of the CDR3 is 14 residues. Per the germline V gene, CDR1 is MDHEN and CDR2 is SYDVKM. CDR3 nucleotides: TGTGCCAGCAGGGACAGGGTATGGGACTATGGCTACACCTTC. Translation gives CASRDRVWDYGYTF.

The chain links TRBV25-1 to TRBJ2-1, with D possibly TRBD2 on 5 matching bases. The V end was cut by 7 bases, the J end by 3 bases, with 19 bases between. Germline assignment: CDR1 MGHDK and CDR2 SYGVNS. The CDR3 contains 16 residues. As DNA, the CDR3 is TGTGCCAGCACTGCTGATGGAGCGGAGCGCTACAATGAGCAGTTCTTC. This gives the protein CASTADGAERYNEQFF. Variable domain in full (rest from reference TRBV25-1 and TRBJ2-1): EADIYQTPRYLVIGTGKKITLECSQTMGHDKMYWYQQDPGMELHLIHYSYGVNSTEKGDLSSESTVSRIRTEHFPLTLESARPSHTSQYLCASTADGAERYNEQFFGPGTRLTVL.

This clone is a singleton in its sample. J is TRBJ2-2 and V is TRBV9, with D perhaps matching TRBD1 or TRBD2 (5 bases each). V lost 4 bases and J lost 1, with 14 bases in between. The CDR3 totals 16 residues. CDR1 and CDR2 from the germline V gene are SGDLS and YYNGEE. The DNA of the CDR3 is TGTGCCAGCAGCCGTCGGGGACCAATGAACACCGGGGAGCTGTTTTTT. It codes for CASSRRGPMNTGELFF.

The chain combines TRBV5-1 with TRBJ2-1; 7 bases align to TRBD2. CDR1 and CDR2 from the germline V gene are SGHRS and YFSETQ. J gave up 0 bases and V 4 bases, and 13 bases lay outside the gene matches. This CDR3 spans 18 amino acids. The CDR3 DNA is TGCGCCAGCAGCCCGGGGGTAGCGGGCCTTAGCTCCTACAATGAGCAGTTCTTC. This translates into CASSPGVAGLSSYNEQFF.

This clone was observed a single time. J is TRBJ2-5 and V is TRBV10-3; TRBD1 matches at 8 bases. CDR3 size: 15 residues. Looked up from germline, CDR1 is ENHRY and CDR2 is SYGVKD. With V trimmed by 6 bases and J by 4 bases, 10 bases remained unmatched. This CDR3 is CAISAPGQGVETQYF. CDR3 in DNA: TGTGCCATCAGCGCTCCTGGACAGGGAGTAGAGACCCAGTACTTC.

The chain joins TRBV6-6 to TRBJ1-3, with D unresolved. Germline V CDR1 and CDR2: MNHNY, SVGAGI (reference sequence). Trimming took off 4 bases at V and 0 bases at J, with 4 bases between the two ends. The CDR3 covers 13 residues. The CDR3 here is CASSLSSGNTIYF. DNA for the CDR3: TGTGCCAGCAGTTTGAGCTCTGGAAACACCATATATTTT.

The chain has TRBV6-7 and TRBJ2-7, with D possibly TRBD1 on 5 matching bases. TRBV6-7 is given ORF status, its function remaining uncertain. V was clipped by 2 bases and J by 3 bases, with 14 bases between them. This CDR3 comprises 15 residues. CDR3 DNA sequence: TGTGCCAGCAGTTACAGCAGGGCTCTAGACTACGAGCAGTACTTC. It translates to CASSYSRALDYEQYF.